Listed below are T cell receptor beta chains from one sample, sequenced in a study of blood T cell repertoires in COVID-19. TCRdb's copy holds only in-frame clones and misses some; the assay was immunoSEQ multiplex PCR. Among about 100,000 clones, just under 80% were seen once, and the ten largest hold 12%. The sample comprised peripheral blood. All receptors come from a woman in her sixties or seventies with acute or convalescent COVID-19. The conserved cysteine and the conserved F or W are not part of the CDR3 here.

v_gene | CDR3aa
TRBV18 | ASSPTAESYEQY
TRBV3-1/TRBV3-2 | ASSQRGGRSETQY
TRBV2 | ASSVSANYGYT
TRBV30 | AWRGTGGAGELF
TRBV4-3 | ASSQEDSGASPLH
TRBV11-2 | ASSLDSQGGETQY
TRBV5-1 | ASSLEYTNYGYT
TRBV6-6 | ASSYQDTEAF
TRBV25-1 | ASSELGSGAYNEQF
TRBV28 | ATVRGGPNTEAF
TRBV30 | AWSKQGYTEAF
TRBV27 | ASSLSGANQPQH
TRBV6-4 | ASRGLAGNTGELF
TRBV30 | AWREGAAPDTQY
TRBV7-7 | ASSSRRGCFEPPQH
TRBV3-1/TRBV3-2 | ASSQGTGGRELF
TRBV2 | ASNGGSSGANVLT
TRBV11-3 | ASSLEGTGGRETQY
TRBV4-3 | ASSQDRPGLARGTGELF
TRBV30 | AWSFTGGNTEAF